This T cell receptor beta chain was sequenced during a study of cytomegalovirus exposure and HLA in healthy donors (dated by TCRdb to 2017 to 2019). About the study as a whole: According to an earlier analysis of 587 of the donors, 150 million to 200 million T cells yielded 117 million unique TCR beta sequences and 276 Gb of sequence data. Around 300 gigabases of sequencing data and some 85 million unique TCR sequences were included in an early release covering about 600 HLA-typed donors. The genetic ancestry cluster associated with self-reported Caucasian donors included 70% to 85% of the 300 to 400 genotyped donors. The aim of the study was to test whether cataloging public T cell receptors could identify signatures of past pathogen exposure. Using immunosequencing, the study profiled T cell repertoires from 500 to 800 subjects and related those repertoires to cytomegalovirus serostatus. Along with the approximately 700-subject first cohort, a separate validation cohort of over a hundred different subjects was used. To predict cytomegalovirus infection status, the study brought together high-throughput TCR immunosequencing, statistical association of individual TCRs with disease status, and machine learning. In a later analysis, previously published TCR beta repertoires from 550 to 750 donors were re-analyzed and high-resolution HLA genotyping was added so that TCR occurrence patterns could be studied. Rather than drawing on any new phenotypic data, the later analysis identified candidate immune exposures from TCR beta sequences and the way those sequences occurred across donors. To decide whether each TCR beta V gene segment behaved as functional or pseudogenic, an earlier analysis of 587 of the donors relied on high-throughput TCR beta sequencing. Donor age, sex, ethnicity and CMV serostatus were compiled together with the repertoire data. In a later genetic analysis, genome-wide SNP genotypes for about three fifths of the 666 donors were used, and that subset was treated as a discovery cohort. Every repertoire in the discovery cohort had been generated on one and the same sequencing platform. Class I and class II HLA loci were covered by the typing at four-digit resolution. The number of donors typed differed by locus, with 629-630 for A, B, C, DRB1 and DQB1, roughly 520 for DQA1, nearly 610 for DPA1, and around 430 for DPB1. Several DR-DQ haplotypes were handled as single units for association and clustering because linkage in the cohort was strong. Across approximately 400 genotyped donors of the cohort, an average of roughly 250,000 unique TCR beta nucleotide sequences per donor were sequenced, and 15% to 20% of those sequences were non-productive. The full study reports these points: Most TCR sequences were seen in very few donors, while some public TCRs were found in many individuals. Three of the identified cytomegalovirus-associated TCR beta chains were confirmed in vitro to be specific for cytomegalovirus antigens. Most CMV-associated TCR beta chains appeared to be HLA-restricted in a later analysis, and the HLA associations seemed to be driven largely by CMV exposure. A later genetic analysis associated a missense DCLRE1C variant with V-gene and J-gene trimming of TCR beta chains, and an independent cohort replicated the association. The study listed 150 to 200 TCR beta chains as associated with cytomegalovirus. A later analysis associated 15,000 to 20,000 TCR beta sequences with specific HLA alleles at a false discovery rate of 0.05. When HLA alleles, especially DR and DQ, strongly co-occurred, attributing TCR associations to individual alleles was difficult. Only TCR beta chains were sequenced in this cohort, and the absence of alpha or paired-chain data limited detectable features. Compared with equally common non-associated chains, HLA-associated TCR beta chains in a later analysis were more clonally expanded and had lower generation probabilities. Because the 87-base-pair reads could not distinguish some IMGT-functional V segments, including TRBV6-2 and TRBV6-3, those segments were excluded. Immune exposure information for the cohort was limited to CMV serostatus. The classifier was reported to diagnose cytomegalovirus status with high specificity and sensitivity in both the original and validation cohorts. A cluster of highly shared sequence variants was judged likely to represent a technical artifact of the sequencing pipeline. Linkage disequilibrium might explain the correlated functional status among segregating V segments, but an unknown experimental factor could not be excluded. Because counts were too low, about 15 rarely observed V segments, including chromosome 9 orphons, were left out of the earlier analysis of 500 to 750 of the donors. A later analysis found that TCR association rates varied across HLA loci, with DRB1 alleles showing the most associated TCRs and HLA-C alleles the fewest. Because some donors lacked HLA typing at each locus, the association tests relied only on the typed subset. A further reported finding was that TCR beta sequences accurately predicted the HLA-A and HLA-B alleles for most subjects in the first cohort. The presence/absence analyses assumed that sequencing depth was roughly uniform across donors, and that assumption may not be true. An earlier analysis of approximately 600 of the donors showed that most TCR beta V segments appeared in productive rearrangements either about 90% or about 30% of the time, which broadly matched IMGT annotations. In a later analysis, several top co-occurrence clusters were reported to appear linked to parvovirus B19, influenza, CMV and Epstein-Barr virus. Compared with the roughly 670-donor mean, donors in an Asian-associated ancestry cluster had fewer N-insertions in productive TCRs, according to a later genetic analysis. It was suggested by the authors that the approach could potentially be generalized to other disease states and immunological phenotypes.

The cohort was made up of about 610 healthy bone marrow donors. All cohort members were sampled while nominally healthy, although unrecorded immune exposures were likely present. The donor tested CMV seronegative and was one of the 352 seronegative cohort members. Every donor gave a peripheral blood sample, and the peripheral blood mononuclear cells from that sample were used for TCR beta sequencing. Genomic DNA was extracted from the blood cell samples with the Qiagen DNeasy Blood Extraction Kit. As to this clone: This clone's antigen is unknown. No base qualities exist here, and no much larger clone lies one base off it.

V and J lose 5 bases and 7 bases, and a span of 20 bases separates them. CDR1 and CDR2 were assigned from the germline V gene (reference sequence) as MNHEY and SMNVEV. Including cysteine and phenylalanine, the CDR3 has 15 amino acids. Just CDR3 DNA is preserved here, 45 bases in frame from base 1. Library method: the immunoSEQ multiplex PCR assay. A mixture of 60 forward primers for TCR Vbeta segments and 13 reverse primers for TCR Jbeta segments was used in the multiplex PCR. The CDR3 region of rearranged TCR beta genes was amplified from genomic DNA with a multiplex PCR assay. The Illumina HiSeq System was used to sequence the amplified TCR beta libraries as 87-base-pair reads. The paper's data handling went like this. Across the 700 or so repertoires, a later analysis counted 80 million or so unique TCR beta chains, approximately 10 million of which were shared by at least two donors. Raw reads were error-corrected and collapsed into unique sequences with a nearest-neighbor algorithm that merged closely related sequences to remove PCR and sequencing errors. Alignment of CDR3 sequences to IMGT reference sequences was used to assign V, D and J gene segments. For a sequence to be retained, a match of at least six nucleotides to both a V gene segment and a J gene segment was required. Rearrangements were called productive when the CDR3 lacked stop codons and stayed in frame with V and J; all others were non-productive. Following IMGT convention, CDR3 was defined as the stretch from the second conserved V-encoded cysteine to the conserved J-encoded phenylalanine. In an earlier analysis of just under 600 of the donors, sequences lacking an unambiguous match to a single V gene segment were excluded. In an earlier analysis of some 590 of the donors, a V segment was called functional when productive rearrangements were above 56.7%, and segregating when the standard deviation between donors exceeded 5%. A statistical classification framework was built for diagnosing cytomegalovirus status from the catalog of TCR beta chain sequences. In a later analysis, V and J genes were assigned by comparing TCR nucleotide sequences against IMGT/GENE-DB human TR gene sequences. Using the TCRdist pipeline, a later analysis assigned CDR3 sequences along with most-parsimonious VDJ recombination scenarios. In a later analysis, each TCR beta chain was defined by its CDR3 amino acid sequence together with its V-gene family, and reads lacking a unique V-gene family were excluded. In a later analysis, 450 to 600 highly shared, low-generation-probability nucleotide sequences were removed to address suspected cross-contamination and a sequencing artifact. In a later analysis, a clonal expansion index for each public chain was calculated from normalized within-repertoire ranks of inferred template counts. In a later analysis, generation probabilities were computed using a VDJ recombination model fitted to out-of-frame rearrangements, and the results were checked against IGoR. A later analysis scored TCR-TCR, TCR-HLA and TCR-CMV co-occurrence with hypergeometric tests, applying a repertoire-size bias correction to TCR pairs. False discovery rates were estimated in a later analysis by permuting HLA or CMV assignments 20 times. A later analysis grouped co-occurring TCRs with DBSCAN, adding TCRdist sequence similarity when clustering within HLA-allele-positive subsets. For co-occurrence clustering, repertoires with fewer than 30,000 or more than 120,000 public chains were excluded, along with four to six repertoires with anomalous nucleotide sharing. The source is immuneACCESS, and TCRdb retained only in-frame sequences with V and J called. Part of the clones is not carried over; for the studies checked, unresolved V genes explain less than half of this, and the remainder is unexplained. V, J and clone size were drawn from that table, and D and trimming were deduced from the DNA. This sample holds over 50,000 clones; about 87% were observed only once. The top ten hold about 1.5% of the sample.

The chain is encoded by TRBV27 joined to TRBJ1-2; the D gene is unclear. The sequenced sample consisted of PBMCs. The sequence came from a man younger than 35 in good health and CMV-seronegative. At the DNA level, the sequence is TGTGCCAGCAGTCCCGAGGTTGGCGGGCAGCGTGGCTACACCTTC. It specifies CASSPEVGGQRGYTF.